This TCR beta chain is drawn from a study of blood T cell repertoires in COVID-19. This clone was picked up one time. Trimming pared 7 bases from V and 5 bases from J, leaving 11 bases between. The CDR3 has 12 residues. The protocol was immunoSEQ multiplex PCR, while the TCRdb copy is restricted to in-frame clones and leaves out a portion. The table shows about 220,000 clones, with approximately 78% occurring only once. This TCR derives from a woman aged 70-85 years with COVID-19, enrolled during active disease. The chain is built from TRBV12-3 or TRBV12-4 and TRBJ1-2; D is unclear. Sequencing used peripheral blood. CDR3 region: CASTLGPYGYTF. CDR3 DNA sequence: TGTGCCAGCACCCTAGGCCCTTATGGCTACACCTTC.